The entry below gives a single T cell receptor (beta chain) sequence along with its context. Its target antigen remains unknown. Base-call qualities are not available, and no considerably larger clone is one nucleotide away. After transplant, bone marrow was aspirated from the posterior iliac crest or from another site selected by the physician. The library came from the immunoSEQ multiplex PCR assay. Adaptive Biotechnologies carried out high-throughput TCR-beta CDR3 sequencing of genomic DNA for most patients. The authors' pipeline ran thus. Adaptive's ImmunoSEQ software supplied the TCR sequencing data for 18 patients, while MiXCR and VDJtools were used to process three other patients. Because the origin of CDR3 nucleotide sequences shared between donor and recipient could not be assigned, those sequences were removed. Alloreactive clones required at least 2-fold expansion over unstimulated cells and minimum CFSE-low frequency of 0.002% (template counts) or 0.001% (read counts). Clones detected in sequenced pre-transplant spleen, lymph node, or MLR CFSE-low populations of the donor or recipient were defined as mappable. Cumulative frequency of alloreactive clones was calculated as a percentage of all sequences weighted by copy number. Here the immuneACCESS table is served through TCRdb, limited to in-frame sequences with V and J called. Missing clones are a known gap in these copies; in checked studies unresolved V genes cover under half, and the rest lacks a known reason. From that table come the V and J calls and clone size; the DNA was used to work out D and trimming. This sample has some 70,000 clones in its table, and over 85% of those were observed once. The ten largest clonotypes hold around 7.1% of the sample.

These data originate in a study of graft-versus-host responses after intestinal transplantation listed by TCRdb under 2021. Background on the whole study: Multivisceral, liver-intestinal, or isolated intestinal transplants were received by the recipients. Every recipient was given anti-thymocyte globulin induction, then maintenance tacrolimus and steroids for about 3 years. Bulk TCR-beta CDR3 sequencing was used to track graft-versus-host and host-versus-graft alloreactive T cell clones in the graft, circulation and bone marrow after intestinal transplantation. Alloreactive clones were identified by sequencing pre-transplant mixed lymphocyte reaction products and comparing these products with unstimulated pre-transplant donor and recipient T cells. A cohort of 24 intestinal transplant recipients, including one retransplant, was enrolled, and 3 patients lacking pretransplant specimens were excluded. A peak of at least 4% donor T cells among recipient peripheral blood mononuclear cells was the definition used for donor T cell macrochimerism. Samples from a few later patients were sequenced in-house on an Illumina MiSeq with MiXCR processing rather than by the commercial service.

On the study overall, not on this receptor specifically: Patients with donor T cell macrochimerism had high GvH to HvG T cell clonal ratios in their allografts. Conclusions were limited by the relatively low number and heterogeneity of intestinal transplant patients. Peak levels of circulating GvH clones were associated with declines in HvG clones early after transplant. GvH clones were found in recipient bone marrow, and some of the GvH clones appeared earlier in ileal mucosa or blood, which is consistent with an intestinal mucosal origin.

Trimming costs V 2 bases and J 3 bases, and their ends lie 12 bases apart. According to the germline V gene, CDR1 reads SGHDN and CDR2 reads FVKESK. Spanning cysteine to phenylalanine, the CDR3 consists of 15 amino acids. Solely the CDR3 DNA is kept, with 45 bases framed from the first base. This clonotype was sampled from a human patient who received an intestinal transplant, so some T cells may come from the graft donor. The material was bone marrow, obtained approximately 700 days after intestinal transplantation. The V and J segments used are TRBV14 and TRBJ2-3; the D segment cannot be called with confidence. This receptor has the CDR3 CASSQFAVGTDTQYF. Read as DNA, the sequence is TGTGCCAGCAGCCAATTTGCGGTGGGGACAGATACGCAGTATTTT.